The 30 T cell receptor beta chains reported below all come from one sample, sequenced in a study of OX40 agonist ivuxolimab in advanced cancers. Method: immunoSEQ multiplex PCR; TCRdb's copy keeps in-frame clones and lacks some. The profile shows 100,000 to 120,000 clones, around 90% of them singletons. Sequencing used CD4+ or CD8+ T cells sorted from blood, obtained in a trial of the OX40 agonist ivuxolimab. All receptors come from an adult with an advanced solid tumor such as melanoma, head and neck, liver or kidney cancer.

The chain is built from TRBV4-3 and TRBJ1-3; D gene ambiguous. Germline V gene data show CDR1 as LGHNA and CDR2 as YSLEER. Trimming pared 0 bases from V and 4 bases from J, leaving 10 bases between. The CDR3 is made up of 15 amino acids. CDR3 region: CASSQDWSAGNTIYF. The CDR3 DNA reads as TGCGCCAGCAGCCAAGATTGGTCCGCGGGAAACACCATATATTTT.

The chain recombines TRBV2 with TRBJ2-3; TRBD2 might be the D (5 bases). This CDR3 has 18 residues. V gave up 6 bases and J gave up 0 bases, with 22 bases separating them. Looked up from germline, CDR1 is SNHLY and CDR2 is FYNNEI. CDR3 protein: CASSKRSGLAGSTDTQYF. The CDR3 DNA reads as TGTGCCAGCAGCAAAAGGTCGGGTCTAGCTGGGAGCACAGATACGCAGTATTTT.

V is TRBV7-2 and J is TRBJ2-7, with 8 bases fitting TRBD1. V dropped 5 bases and J dropped 3; count of bases not matched to a gene: 3. The V gene's germline CDR1 is SGHTA and CDR2 FQGNSA. CDR3 length: 13 amino acids. This CDR3 reads CASSLQGVYEQYF. The CDR3 nucleotides are TGTGCCAGCAGCCTACAGGGGGTCTACGAGCAGTACTTC.

The chain links TRBV4-1 to TRBJ1-5, with 8 bases identical to TRBD1. CDR1 and CDR2 from the germline V gene are MGHRA and YSYEKL. V dropped 0 bases and J dropped 7; count of bases not matched to a gene: 5. The CDR3 extends over 15 amino acids. CDR3 coding DNA: TGCGCCAGCAGCCAAGAAGACAGGGGACGCCAGCCCCAGCATTTT. It translates to CASSQEDRGRQPQHF.

A remark on this clone: This sample also contains other DNA sequences that code for the same CDR3. The chain employs TRBV7-2 and TRBJ2-3; possibly TRBD2 for D (5 bases). Germline CDR1 SGHTA, CDR2 FQGNSA. This CDR3 has 14 residues. V lost 9 bases and J lost 0, with 13 bases in between. In DNA, the CDR3 is TGTGCCAGTAGCGCCCGACTGAGCACAGATACGCAGTATTTT. Translating it yields CASSARLSTDTQYF.

V and J are TRBV30 and TRBJ1-4; weak D call: TRBD1 (6 bases). The CDR3 length is 15 residues. Germline V gene lookup returns CDR1 GTSNPN and CDR2 SVGIG (reference sequence). V was pared by 3 bases and J by 5 bases, with 16 bases between. The CDR3 DNA reads TGTGCCTGGAGGAACCCAGGGGCGGGAAATGAAAAACTGTTTTTT. Its translation is CAWRNPGAGNEKLFF.

J is TRBJ1-1 and V is TRBV19; 7 bases line up with TRBD1. The V gene end was trimmed by 5 bases and the J gene end by 7 bases; junction bases not matched to a gene: 10. The CDR3 covers 14 residues. Per the germline V gene, CDR1 is LNHDA and CDR2 is SQIVND (reference sequence). The CDR3 region is CASSSQPRQGEAFF. For the CDR3, the DNA is TGTGCCAGTAGTTCTCAACCTAGACAGGGTGAAGCTTTCTTT.

This clone showed up just once. The gene calls are TRBV6-1 and TRBJ2-7, with a weak D call TRBD2 (5 bases). This CDR3 spans 14 amino acids. V was cut by 6 bases and J by 3 bases, with 15 bases left in between. Germline CDR1 is MNHNS and CDR2 is SASEGT. Written as DNA, the CDR3 is TGTGCCAGCAGCGTTACTAGGTCCTTCTACGAGCAGTACTTC. Translation gives CASSVTRSFYEQYF.

The CDR3 DNA reads as TGTGCCAGCAGCTTGGCCGGCGGGTTTACGCATTCACCCCTCCACTTT. Translating gives CASSLAGGFTHSPLHF. The rearrangement uses TRBV5-6 and TRBJ1-6, with D hard to call. CDR1 and CDR2 (germline): SGHDT, YYEEEE. This CDR3 is 16 amino acids long. The V and J ends lost 0 bases and 8 bases respectively, with 15 bases between them.

The gene calls are TRBV28 and TRBJ2-5; 14 nucleotides align to TRBD2. The V gene end was trimmed by 5 bases and the J gene end by 4 bases; junction bases not matched to a gene: 3. The CDR3 length is 15 residues. Per germline, CDR1 MDHEN and CDR2 SYDVKM. The CDR3 reads CASSGTSGSRETQYF. CDR3 sequence (DNA): TGTGCCAGCAGTGGGACTAGCGGGAGCAGAGAGACCCAGTACTTC.

The chain has TRBV7-3 and TRBJ2-1; D remains unclear. CDR3 length equals 14 residues. V gave up 5 bases and J gave up 7 bases, with 15 bases separating them. From germline, CDR1 is SGHTA and CDR2 FQGTGA. In DNA form, the CDR3 reads TGTGCCAGCAGCCCCCCGGCGGCGGAAAATGAGCAGTTCTTC. Its translation is CASSPPAAENEQFF.

V usage is TRBV6-1 and J usage is TRBJ1-1; D gene uncertain. Germline V gene lookup returns CDR1 MNHNS and CDR2 SASEGT. V was cut by 11 bases and J by 0 bases, with 7 bases left in between. The CDR3 extends over 11 amino acids. The DNA of the CDR3 is TGTGCCTCTGTGTTGAACACTGAAGCTTTCTTT. It yields the protein CASVLNTEAFF.

The chain combines TRBV9 with TRBJ2-2, with D perhaps TRBD1 (6 bases). The length of the CDR3 is 16 residues. Per germline, CDR1 SGDLS and CDR2 YYNGEE. With 3 bases removed from V and 0 bases from J, the gap between germline ends came to 12 bases. As DNA, the CDR3 is TGTGCCAGCAGCGCTGCGCAGGGGCCGAACACCGGGGAGCTGTTTTTT. Translated, it gives CASSAAQGPNTGELFF.

V is TRBV5-4 and J is TRBJ2-7; TRBD2 is a possible D gene (6 bases). Germline V gene data show CDR1 as SGHNT and CDR2 as YYREEE (reference sequence). CDR3 length: 15 amino acids. V gave up 0 bases and J gave up 1 base, with 11 bases separating them. This chain's CDR3 is CASSLAARDSYEQYF. The CDR3 DNA is TGTGCCAGCAGCTTGGCCGCGCGGGATTCCTACGAGCAGTACTTC.

The genes are TRBV11-2 and TRBJ2-1; D is perhaps TRBD1 (5 bases). This CDR3 contains 15 residues. Germline CDR1 is SGHAT and CDR2 is FQNNGV. V lost 0 bases and J 7 bases, leaving 13 bases between the germline ends. The CDR3 DNA reads as TGTGCCAGCAGCTTAGACGTCTCCCCAGGGAATGAGCAGTTCTTC. Amino acid sequence: CASSLDVSPGNEQFF.

This clone was seen just once. CDR3 residues: CASSLSASTGYEQFF. The CDR3 DNA follows: TGTGCCAGCAGCTTATCCGCGTCGACAGGGTACGAGCAGTTCTTC. This chain connects TRBV7-2 to TRBJ2-1; 7 nucleotides match TRBD1. Per germline, CDR1 SGHTA and CDR2 FQGNSA. Trimming cost V 2 bases and J 10 bases; bases outside gene matches: 11. The CDR3 sequence is 15 residues long.

The gene calls are TRBV7-3 and TRBJ2-3, with D possibly being TRBD2 (5 bases). V was clipped by 5 bases and J by 3 bases, with 9 bases between them. This CDR3 is 13 amino acids long. Germline loops: CDR1 SGHTA, CDR2 FQGTGA. CDR3 sequence (DNA): TGTGCCAGCAGCCGAGGGATAACAGATACGCAGTATTTT. It yields the protein CASSRGITDTQYF.

This clone was counted only a few times. V is TRBV7-2 and J is TRBJ2-1; the D is unclear. The CDR3 length is 13 residues. The V gene's germline CDR1 is SGHTA and CDR2 FQGNSA. Trimming took off 3 bases at V and 5 bases at J, with 8 bases between the two ends. This CDR3 reads CASSLWTNNEQFF. In DNA form, the CDR3 reads TGTGCCAGCAGCTTGTGGACCAACAATGAGCAGTTCTTC.

V gene TRBV6-6 combines with J gene TRBJ2-2; D is perhaps TRBD1 (5 bases). The CDR3 covers 14 residues. V was pared by 2 bases and J by 7 bases, with 11 bases between. Germline V gene lookup returns CDR1 MNHNY and CDR2 SVGAGI (reference sequence). CDR3 amino acids: CASSYKGRGGELFF. The CDR3 DNA sequence: TGTGCCAGCAGTTACAAGGGGCGCGGCGGGGAGCTGTTTTTT.

This sequence joins TRBV30 and TRBJ2-1, with 8 bases fitting TRBD1. This CDR3 is 16 amino acids long. Germline V gene sequence: CDR1 GTSNPN, CDR2 SVGIG (reference sequence). With 3 bases clipped from V and 0 bases from J, the junction kept 7 bases outside the gene matches. The CDR3 is CAWSRDRGSSYNEQFF. CDR3 coding DNA: TGTGCCTGGAGCCGTGACAGGGGTTCCTCCTACAATGAGCAGTTCTTC. The full variable domain, its missing parts supplied by reference TRBV30 and TRBJ2-1, is SQTIHQWPATLVQPVGSPLSLECTVEGTSNPNLYWYRQAAGRGLQLLFYSVGIGQISSEVPQNLSASRPQDRQFILSSKKLLLSDSGFYLCAWSRDRGSSYNEQFFGPGTRLTVL.

V and J are TRBV19 and TRBJ1-4, with 8 nucleotides matching TRBD1. The V and J ends lost 10 bases and 8 bases, in that order; junction bases with no gene match: 9. The CDR3 consists of 13 residues. Germline CDR1 reads LNHDA; CDR2 reads SQIVND (reference sequence). The CDR3 region is CATTDREEEKLFF. The CDR3 bases are TGTGCCACCACGGACAGGGAGGAAGAAAAACTGTTTTTT. Combining the CDR3 with reference TRBV19 and TRBJ1-4 gives the whole variable domain DGGITQSPKYLFRKEGQNVTLSCEQNLNHDAMYWYRQDPGQGLRLIYYSQIVNDFQKGDIAEGYSVSREKKESFPLTVTSAQKNPTAFYLCATTDREEEKLFFGSGTQLSVL.

In this sample, this clone turned up once. V is TRBV29-1 and J is TRBJ2-7; D may correspond to TRBD1 or TRBD2 (5 bases each). V shed 4 bases and J shed 3 bases, with 13 bases lying between them. Germline V lookup: CDR1 SQVTM, CDR2 ANQGSEA. CDR3 length equals 13 residues. CDR3 bases: TGCAGCGTTGGACCGGGACCGGACTACGAGCAGTACTTC. Translating gives CSVGPGPDYEQYF.

This chain uses TRBV4-3 with TRBJ2-7; no firm D call. V lost 0 bases and J lost 6, with 12 bases in between. The length of the CDR3 is 14 residues. In germline, CDR1 is LGHNA, CDR2 YSLEER. The CDR3 here is CASSQDRFAGEQYF. The DNA of the CDR3 is TGCGCCAGCAGCCAAGATCGCTTCGCAGGCGAGCAGTACTTC.

In this sample, this clone turned up once. This chain links TRBV6-4 with TRBJ2-3, with a weak D call TRBD1 (6 bases). Trimming cost V 2 bases and J 0 bases, with 9 bases left between them. Germline V lookup: CDR1 MRHNA, CDR2 SNTAGT. The CDR3 consists of 15 residues. The CDR3 spells CASSDEQGSTDTQYF. Here the CDR3 DNA reads TGTGCCAGCAGTGACGAGCAGGGGAGCACAGATACGCAGTATTTT.

This clone was seen once. This sequence joins TRBV7-2 and TRBJ2-7; 11 nucleotides match TRBD1. The CDR3 runs 15 residues. Losses at the gene ends were 5 bases for V and 4 bases for J; bases not matched to a gene: 7. In germline, CDR1 is SGHTA, CDR2 FQGNSA. CDR3 DNA sequence: TGTGCCAGCAGCCCGGGACAGGGGGGTACTTACGAGCAGTACTTC. Its translation: CASSPGQGGTYEQYF.

This sequence joins TRBV4-2 and TRBJ2-4, with D possibly being TRBD1 (5 bases). Germline V lookup: CDR1 LGHNA, CDR2 YNFKEQ. CDR3 size: 15 residues. V dropped 0 bases and J dropped 4 bases, with 10 bases sitting between them. CDR3 coding DNA: TGTGCCAGCAGCCAAGAGGCGTCAGGGAAAAACATTCAGTACTTC. Translating gives CASSQEASGKNIQYF.

CDR3 loop: CASSLLRMGDTEAFF. The DNA of the CDR3 is TGTGCCAGCAGCTTATTAAGGATGGGGGACACTGAAGCTTTCTTT. The chain uses TRBV7-6 and TRBJ1-1; possibly TRBD1 for D (5 bases). This CDR3 spans 15 amino acids. V lost 2 bases to trimming and J lost 3 bases, with 13 bases between them. In germline, CDR1 is SGHVS, CDR2 FNYEAQ. Full variable domain (remainder filled in from reference TRBV7-6 and TRBJ1-1): GAGVSQSPRYKVTKRGQDVALRCDPISGHVSLYWYRQALGQGPEFLTYFNYEAQQDKSGLPNDRFSAERPEGSISTLTIQRTEQRDSAMYRCASSLLRMGDTEAFFGQGTRLTVV.

The V gene is TRBV7-9, the J gene TRBJ2-7, with D unresolved. V lost 2 bases, J lost 5 bases, and 7 bases lay in between. Germline CDR1 reads SEHNR; CDR2 reads FQNEAQ (reference sequence). The CDR3 extends over 12 amino acids. CDR3 nucleotides: TGTGCCAGCAGCTTATTTGGTGACGAGCAGTACTTC. This codes for CASSLFGDEQYF.

This clone showed up just once. The J gene is TRBJ2-7, the V gene TRBV6-6; TRBD2 agrees at 12 bases. V was clipped by 7 bases and J by 4 bases; unmatched bases: 8. Germline V CDR1 and CDR2: MNHNY, SVGAGI (reference sequence). CDR3 size: 15 residues. The CDR3 sequence: CASNPRTSGKYEQYF. The CDR3 bases are TGTGCCAGCAACCCACGGACTAGCGGGAAATACGAGCAGTACTTC.

The chain carries TRBV6-5 and TRBJ1-6; 9 bases are a match to TRBD1. Germline CDR1 is MNHEY and CDR2 is SVGAGI. With V trimmed by 4 bases and J by 8 bases, 6 bases remained unmatched. The CDR3 covers 15 residues. Written as DNA, the CDR3 is TGTGCCAGCAGTTCGATTCGGGACAGGGATTCACCCCTCCACTTT. Protein product: CASSSIRDRDSPLHF.